The 17 T cell receptor beta chains below were found in one sample sequenced in a study of blood T cell repertoires in COVID-19. Sequenced by immunoSEQ multiplex PCR; TCRdb stores in-frame clones only, minus some. The repertoire holds 170,000 or so clones, with 65% to 90% as singletons. Sequencing was done on a sample of peripheral blood. The source of these receptors is a human donor in a cohort sampled during active COVID-19.

The chain carries TRBV10-3 and TRBJ1-3; TRBD1 matches at 10 bases. CDR1 and CDR2 (germline): ENHRY, SYGVKD. The CDR3 is 14 residues long. Germline trimming cut 8 bases from V and 3 bases from J; bases unmatched to any gene: 4. The CDR3 DNA sequence: TGTGCCATCCCCGGGACAGGGGATGGAAACACCATATATTTT. This sequence encodes CAIPGTGDGNTIYF.

J is TRBJ2-7 and V is TRBV7-2; 10 nucleotides line up with TRBD2. Germline lookup yields CDR1 SGHTA and CDR2 FQGNSA. CDR3 length: 15 residues. V dropped 5 bases and J dropped 0; count of bases not matched to a gene: 4. The CDR3 DNA follows: TGTGCCAGCAGCCGGACTAGCGGAACCTCCTACGAGCAGTACTTC. As protein: CASSRTSGTSYEQYF.

The chain is built from TRBV6-4 and TRBJ2-6; possible D gene TRBD1, 5 bases. V lost 2 bases and J lost 0, with 11 bases in between. The CDR3 extends over 17 amino acids. Germline lookup yields CDR1 MRHNA and CDR2 SNTAGT. This CDR3 is CASSDKGVSSGANVLTF. The CDR3 DNA reads as TGTGCCAGCAGTGACAAAGGGGTGAGCTCTGGGGCCAACGTCCTGACTTTC.

The chain couples TRBV12-3 or TRBV12-4 to TRBJ2-5, with D perhaps matching TRBD2 (6 bases). This CDR3 region has 13 residues. V lost 3 bases to trimming and J lost 5 bases, with 10 bases between them. The CDR3 protein is CASSFLGRETQYF. Written as DNA, the CDR3 is TGTGCCAGCAGTTTTTTGGGGAGGGAGACCCAGTACTTC.

This chain uses TRBV7-2 with TRBJ2-1; tentatively, D is TRBD1 (5 bases). The germline V and J ends were trimmed by 1 base and 7 bases, with 20 bases remaining between them. The germline V gene encodes CDR1 SGHTA and CDR2 FQGNSA. This CDR3 contains 17 residues. Here the CDR3 DNA reads TGTGCCAGCAGCTTAGGTCAGGGCAAGGTACAGAAGAATGAGCAGTTCTTC. Its translation: CASSLGQGKVQKNEQFF. Looking up the rest from reference TRBV7-2 and TRBJ2-1 gives the full variable domain: GAGVSQSPSNKVTEKGKDVELRCDPISGHTALYWYRQSLGQGLEFLIYFQGNSAPDKSGLPSDRFSAERTGGSVSTLTIQRTQQEDSAVYLCASSLGQGKVQKNEQFFGPGTRLTVL.

The chain employs TRBV7-9 and TRBJ1-2; 8 positions agree with TRBD1. V shed 5 bases and J 5 bases; nucleotides not matched to a gene: 16. CDR3 length: 17 residues. Germline V lookup: CDR1 SEHNR, CDR2 FQNEAQ (reference sequence). The DNA of the CDR3 is TGTGCCAGCAGCCAACTCAAGACGGACAGGGAGGCGTATGGCTACACCTTC. It translates to CASSQLKTDREAYGYTF.

The chain joins TRBV5-1 to TRBJ1-6; possibly TRBD1 for D (6 bases). Germline V gene sequence: CDR1 SGHRS, CDR2 YFSETQ. Trimming shortened V by 0 bases and J by 5 bases, and 12 bases separated the two germline ends. This CDR3 contains 16 residues. CDR3 sequence: CASSLAQQGNNSPLHF. The CDR3 DNA is TGCGCCAGCAGCTTGGCCCAACAGGGAAATAATTCACCCCTCCACTTT.

The V and J genes are TRBV5-6 and TRBJ2-7, with a possible D match to TRBD2 (5 bases). The CDR3 extends over 17 amino acids. Trimming removed 4 bases at V and 0 bases at J, with 20 bases between. The germline V gene encodes CDR1 SGHDT and CDR2 YYEEEE. CDR3 coding DNA: TGTGCCAGCAGCCCGAAGGGTATACTGGGGAGCTCCTACGAGCAGTACTTC. Amino acid sequence: CASSPKGILGSSYEQYF.

This chain links TRBV6-5 with TRBJ1-1; no definite D call. Deletions cut 4 bases from V and 5 bases from J, with 5 bases between. Per the germline V gene, CDR1 is MNHEY and CDR2 is SVGAGI. This CDR3 contains 11 residues. The CDR3, as DNA: TGTGCCAGCAGTTTCGGGACTGAAGCTTTCTTT. This gives the protein CASSFGTEAFF.

V and J are TRBV3-1 (or the pseudogene TRBV3-2) and TRBJ2-7; TRBD2 matches at 11 bases. The trim removed 3 bases at V and 2 bases at J, leaving 3 bases unmatched. CDR3 length: 15 amino acids. CDR1 LGHDT and CDR2 YNNKEL come from the germline V gene (reference sequence). The CDR3 region is CASSQGLADTYEQYF. Here the CDR3 DNA reads TGTGCCAGCAGCCAGGGACTAGCGGATACCTACGAGCAGTACTTC.

The rearrangement joins TRBV27 to TRBJ1-2; TRBD1 might be the D (5 bases). This CDR3 has 13 residues. V was shortened by 7 bases and J by 6 bases, with 15 bases between the two germline ends. Germline values: CDR1 MNHEY, CDR2 SMNVEV (reference sequence). The CDR3 sequence: CASKWGVGDGYTF. The DNA for the CDR3 is TGTGCCAGCAAGTGGGGGGTGGGGGATGGCTACACCTTC.

V and J are TRBV23-1 and TRBJ2-7; the D gene is possibly TRBD2 (6 bases). TRBV23-1 is known as an ORF, though its function is uncertain. The germline V and J ends were trimmed by 4 bases and 2 bases, with 18 bases remaining between them. The CDR3 length is 16 residues. In nucleotides, the CDR3 is TGCGCCAGCAGTCCTGCGGGGCGCCAGAAACCCTACGAGCAGTACTTC. Translated: CASSPAGRQKPYEQYF.

The CDR3 protein is CASSYSQGRGQPQHF. CDR3 DNA sequence: TGTGCCAGCAGTTACTCACAGGGCAGGGGGCAGCCCCAGCATTTT. The rearrangement joins TRBV6-2 or TRBV6-3 to TRBJ1-5; TRBD1 matches at 7 bases. Looked up from germline, CDR1 is MNHEY and CDR2 is SVGEGT. V lost 0 bases, J lost 7 bases, and 6 bases stayed unmatched. The length of the CDR3 is 15 residues.

The chain employs TRBV3-1 (or the pseudogene TRBV3-2) and TRBJ1-2; D perhaps matches TRBD1 (5 bases). The ends were cut back, 1 base at V and 0 bases at J, with 6 bases in the middle. Germline CDR1 reads LGHDT; CDR2 reads YNNKEL (reference sequence). The CDR3 loop spans 14 amino acids. The CDR3 spells CASSQGQTNYGYTF. For the CDR3, the DNA is TGTGCCAGCAGCCAAGGACAGACTAACTATGGCTACACCTTC.

This chain uses TRBV6-2 or TRBV6-3 with TRBJ1-2; TRBD1 aligns across 8 bases. The CDR3 is made up of 14 amino acids. Germline assignment: CDR1 MNHEY and CDR2 SVGEGT. V lost 2 bases and J lost 5; bases outside the gene matches: 4. CDR3 sequence (DNA): TGTGCCAGCAGTTACGCAGGGGGCGTGTATGGCTACACCTTC. Its protein product is CASSYAGGVYGYTF.

The CDR3 DNA reads as TGTGCCAGCAGTTCCACAGGGATCTACGAGCAGTACTTC. It specifies CASSSTGIYEQYF. The V gene is TRBV6-6, the J gene TRBJ2-7; D might be TRBD1 (6 bases). Germline CDR1 and CDR2: MNHNY and SVGAGI (reference sequence). The CDR3 covers 13 residues. V was shortened by 4 bases and J by 3 bases, with 10 bases between the two germline ends.

The V call is TRBV7-2, the J call TRBJ1-2; 8 nucleotides align to TRBD1. V was pared by 6 bases and J by 4 bases, with 10 bases of the junction left unmatched. The CDR3 spans 15 residues. In germline, CDR1 is SGHTA, CDR2 FQGNSA. The CDR3 protein is CASSLQDRAGYGYTF. In nucleotides, the CDR3 is TGTGCCAGCAGTCTTCAGGACAGGGCGGGCTATGGCTACACCTTC.